Listed below are T cell receptor beta chains from one sample, sequenced in a study of beta chain features in type 1 diabetes. TCRdb's table, derived via immunoSEQ multiplex PCR, lists solely in-frame clones and lacks some. The data show 150,000 to 200,000 clones, 6.5% to 10% seen once. Source material: central memory CD4+ T cells from blood. These receptors originate from a woman younger than 35 with type 1 diabetes. CDR3s include the opening cysteine and the closing phenylalanine or tryptophan. The order of the fields is D gene, V gene, J gene, clone size, CDR3 protein, CDR3 DNA. D genes are given only for firm matches. Clone size is stated in some rows and not others, as once, few, many or a class when expanded.

>-|TRBV6-6|TRBJ1-1|-
CASSPTVPPGAFF
TGTGCCAGCAGCCCCACAGTTCCCCCGGGGGCTTTCTTT
>-|TRBV4-2|TRBJ2-7|-
CASSLGPGVYEQYF
TGTGCCAGCAGCCTAGGGCCGGGGGTCTACGAGCAGTACTTC
>TRBD1|TRBV7-9|TRBJ2-5|few
CASSHEVDRGYQETQYF
TGCGCCAGCAGCCACGAGGTGGACAGGGGGTACCAAGAGACCCAGTACTTC
>-|TRBV7-9|TRBJ2-1|-
CASSPGLVNEQFF
TGTGCCAGCAGTCCAGGGTTAGTCAATGAGCAGTTCTTC
>-|TRBV7-2|TRBJ2-7|few
CASSLNGGPYEQYF
TGTGCCAGCAGCTTAAACGGCGGGCCCTACGAGCAGTACTTC
>-|TRBV27|TRBJ1-2|few
CASSLGQGGGYTF
TGTGCCAGCAGTTTAGGCCAGGGTGGTGGCTACACCTTC
>-|TRBV7-8|TRBJ1-5|few
CASSSSSGGLNQPQHF
TGTGCCAGCAGCTCGTCTTCAGGAGGCCTCAATCAGCCCCAGCATTTT
>TRBD1|TRBV4-2|TRBJ1-4|few
CASSPGQGTSNEKLFF
TGTGCCAGCAGCCCAGGACAGGGGACATCGAATGAAAAACTGTTTTTT
>-|TRBV9|TRBJ2-1|-
CASSPRDNYNEQFF
TGTGCCAGCAGCCCACGGGACAACTACAATGAGCAGTTCTTC
>TRBD1|TRBV27|TRBJ2-7|few
CASSPYRRDRGYEQYF
TGTGCCAGCAGTCCATATCGCCGGGACAGGGGCTACGAGCAGTACTTC
>-|TRBV7-2|TRBJ1-2|-
CASSLSWGERYGYTF
TGTGCCAGCAGCTTATCATGGGGCGAGAGATATGGCTACACCTTC
>TRBD1|TRBV4-3|TRBJ1-5|-
CASSQDGTGGGNQPQHF
TGCGCCAGCAGCCAAGATGGGACAGGGGGCGGGAATCAGCCCCAGCATTTT
>TRBD2|TRBV5-4|TRBJ2-3|few
CASSLTSGTLGTDTQYF
TGTGCCAGCAGCCTCACTAGCGGGACCCTCGGCACAGATACGCAGTATTTT
>-|TRBV11-2|TRBJ1-2|few
CASSLSSGYGYTF
TGTGCCAGCAGCTTATCCTCAGGGTATGGCTACACCTTC
>TRBD1|TRBV29-1|TRBJ1-4|few
CSVDPTGDGEKLFF
TGCAGCGTTGACCCAACAGGGGATGGTGAAAAACTGTTTTTT
>-|TRBV7-9|TRBJ1-1|few
CASSLEQVSNTEAFF
TGTGCCAGCAGCTTAGAGCAGGTCTCCAACACTGAAGCTTTCTTT